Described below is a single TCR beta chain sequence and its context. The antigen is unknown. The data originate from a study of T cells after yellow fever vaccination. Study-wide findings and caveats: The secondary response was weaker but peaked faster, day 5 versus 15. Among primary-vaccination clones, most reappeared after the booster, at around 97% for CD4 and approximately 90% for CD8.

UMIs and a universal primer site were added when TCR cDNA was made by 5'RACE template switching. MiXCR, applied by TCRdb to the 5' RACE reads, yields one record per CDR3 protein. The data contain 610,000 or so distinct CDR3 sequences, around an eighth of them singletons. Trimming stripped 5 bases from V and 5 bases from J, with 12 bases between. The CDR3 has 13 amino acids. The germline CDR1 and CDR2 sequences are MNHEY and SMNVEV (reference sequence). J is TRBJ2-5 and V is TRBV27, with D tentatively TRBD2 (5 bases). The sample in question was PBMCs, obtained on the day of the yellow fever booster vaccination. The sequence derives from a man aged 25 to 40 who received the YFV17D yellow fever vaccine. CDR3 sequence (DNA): TGTGCCAGCAGTCCCTCGGGGTGGGAGACCCAGTACTTC. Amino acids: CASSPSGWETQYF.